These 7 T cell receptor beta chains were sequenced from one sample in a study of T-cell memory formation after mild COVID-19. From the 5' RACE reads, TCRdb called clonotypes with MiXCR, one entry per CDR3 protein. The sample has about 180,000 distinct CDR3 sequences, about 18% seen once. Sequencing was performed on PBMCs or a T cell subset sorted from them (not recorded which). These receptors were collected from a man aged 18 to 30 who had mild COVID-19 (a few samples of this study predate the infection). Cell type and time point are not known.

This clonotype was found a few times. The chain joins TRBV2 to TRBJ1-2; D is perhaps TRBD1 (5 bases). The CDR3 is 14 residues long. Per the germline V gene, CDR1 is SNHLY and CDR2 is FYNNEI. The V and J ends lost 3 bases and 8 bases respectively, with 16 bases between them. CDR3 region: CASSDRTPSSGYTF. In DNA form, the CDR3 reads TGTGCCAGCAGTGACAGGACACCCTCCAGCGGCTACACCTTC. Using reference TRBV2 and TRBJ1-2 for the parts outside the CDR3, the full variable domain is EPEVTQTPSHQVTQMGQEVILRCVPISNHLYFYWYRQILGQKVEFLVSFYNNEISEKSEIFDDQFSVERPDGSNFTLKIRSTKLEDSAMYFCASSDRTPSSGYTFGSGTRLTVV.

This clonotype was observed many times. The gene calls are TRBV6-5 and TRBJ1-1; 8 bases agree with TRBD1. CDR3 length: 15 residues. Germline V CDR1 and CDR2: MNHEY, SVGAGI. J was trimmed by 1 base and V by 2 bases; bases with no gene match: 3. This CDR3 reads CASSYTGQGNTEAFF. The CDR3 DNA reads TGTGCCAGCAGTTACACCGGACAGGGGAACACTGAAGCTTTCTTT.

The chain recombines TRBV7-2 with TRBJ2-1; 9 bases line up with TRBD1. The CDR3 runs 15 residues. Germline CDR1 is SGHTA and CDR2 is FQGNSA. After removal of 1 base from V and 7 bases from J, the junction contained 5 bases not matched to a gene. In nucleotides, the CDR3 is TGTGCCAGCAGCTTAGGGGGGACAGGGTCTAATGAGCAGTTCTTC. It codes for CASSLGGTGSNEQFF.

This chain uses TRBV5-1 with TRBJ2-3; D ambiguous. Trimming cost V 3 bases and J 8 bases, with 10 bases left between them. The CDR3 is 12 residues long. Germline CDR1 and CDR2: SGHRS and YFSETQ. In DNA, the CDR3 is TGCGCCAGCAGCTCGTTGTTGAGTACGCAGTATTTT. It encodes CASSSLLSTQYF.

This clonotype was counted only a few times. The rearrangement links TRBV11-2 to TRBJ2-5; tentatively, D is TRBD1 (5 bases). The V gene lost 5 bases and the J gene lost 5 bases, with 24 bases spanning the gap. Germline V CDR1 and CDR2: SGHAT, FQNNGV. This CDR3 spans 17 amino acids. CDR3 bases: TGTGCCAGCAGCCTCAACTCATGGGGCACCGCGATGGAGACCCAGTACTTC. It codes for CASSLNSWGTAMETQYF. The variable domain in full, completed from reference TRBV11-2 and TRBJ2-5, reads EAGVAQSPRYKIIEKRQSVAFWCNPISGHATLYWYQQILGQGPKLLIQFQNNGVVDDSQLPKDRFSAERLKGVDSTLKIQPAKLEDSAVYLCASSLNSWGTAMETQYFGPGTRLLVL.

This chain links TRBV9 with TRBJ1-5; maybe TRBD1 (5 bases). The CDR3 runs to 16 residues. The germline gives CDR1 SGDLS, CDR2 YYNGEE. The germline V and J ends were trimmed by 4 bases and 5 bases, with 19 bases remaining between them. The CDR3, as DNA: TGTGCCAGCAGCACTGGCTGGGGAGGGGACGATCAGCCCCAGCATTTT. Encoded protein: CASSTGWGGDDQPQHF.

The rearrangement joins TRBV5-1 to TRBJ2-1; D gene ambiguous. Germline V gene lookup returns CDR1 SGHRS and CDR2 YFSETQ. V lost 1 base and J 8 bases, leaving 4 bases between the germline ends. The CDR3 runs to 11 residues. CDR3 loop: CASSLRHEQFF. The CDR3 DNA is TGCGCCAGCAGCTTGAGGCATGAGCAGTTCTTC. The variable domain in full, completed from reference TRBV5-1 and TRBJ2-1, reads KAGVTQTPRYLIKTRGQQVTLSCSPISGHRSVSWYQQTPGQGLQFLFEYFSETQRNKGNFPGRFSGRQFSNSRSEMNVSTLELGDSALYLCASSLRHEQFFGPGTRLTVL.